The clone carrying this T cell receptor beta chain was seen once. Its specificity is not known. The junction does not match germline at one end; this may be a read error. These data are taken from a study of tumor-infiltrating lymphocytes in primary liver carcinoma. Study-wide context: The study enrolled male and female patients aged 30 to 69 years. Study findings and constraints: The difference in top-250-clone fraction between tumors and blood was significant, favoring tumors (p = 0.039).

Researchers drew blood RNA from unsorted whole blood and extracted germline DNA as well. TCR beta cDNA was prepared out of about 530 ng total RNA by means of a constant-region primer. TCR beta libraries came from three nested multiplex PCR rounds using slightly modified ARM-PCR. TCRdb processed the multiplex PCR reads anew with MiXCR; each CDR3 protein has one entry. The data hold approximately 300,000 distinct CDR3 sequences, with 65% observed a single time. This TCR was recovered from a man aged 40-49 years with primary liver carcinoma and hepatitis B virus infection. Sequenced: peripheral blood.

This CDR3 is CNVGEPSYEQYF. As DNA, the CDR3 is TGCAACGTTGGGGAGCCGTCCTACGAGCAGTACTTC. J is TRBJ2-7 and V is TRBV29-1; D perhaps matches TRBD2 (5 bases). The CDR3 has 12 residues. Germline V gene lookup returns CDR1 SQVTM and CDR2 ANQGSEA.